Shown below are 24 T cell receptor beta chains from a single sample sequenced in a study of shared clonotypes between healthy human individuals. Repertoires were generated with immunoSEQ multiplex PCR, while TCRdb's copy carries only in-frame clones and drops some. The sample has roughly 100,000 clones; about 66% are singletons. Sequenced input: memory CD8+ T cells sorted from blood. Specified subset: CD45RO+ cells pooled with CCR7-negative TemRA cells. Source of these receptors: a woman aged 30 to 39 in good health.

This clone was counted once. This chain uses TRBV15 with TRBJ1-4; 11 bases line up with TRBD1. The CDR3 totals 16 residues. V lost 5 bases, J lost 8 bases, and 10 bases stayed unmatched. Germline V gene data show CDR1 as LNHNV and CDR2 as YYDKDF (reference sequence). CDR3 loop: CATSLRPGTGGEKLFF. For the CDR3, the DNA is TGTGCCACCAGCCTAAGGCCCGGGACAGGGGGGGAAAAACTGTTTTTT.

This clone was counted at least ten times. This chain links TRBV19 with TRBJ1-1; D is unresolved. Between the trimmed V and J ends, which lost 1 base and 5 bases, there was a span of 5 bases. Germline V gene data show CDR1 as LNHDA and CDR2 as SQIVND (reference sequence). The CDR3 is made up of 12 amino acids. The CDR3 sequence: CASSIGVTEAFF. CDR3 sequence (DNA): TGTGCCAGTAGTATAGGTGTGACTGAAGCTTTCTTT.

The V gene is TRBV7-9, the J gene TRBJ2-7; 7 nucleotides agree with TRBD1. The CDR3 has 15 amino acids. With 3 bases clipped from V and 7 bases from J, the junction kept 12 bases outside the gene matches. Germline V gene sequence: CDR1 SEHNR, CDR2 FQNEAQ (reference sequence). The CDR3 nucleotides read TGTGCCAGCAGCTTGTCCAGACAGGGTTTAGTGGAGCAGTACTTC. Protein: CASSLSRQGLVEQYF.

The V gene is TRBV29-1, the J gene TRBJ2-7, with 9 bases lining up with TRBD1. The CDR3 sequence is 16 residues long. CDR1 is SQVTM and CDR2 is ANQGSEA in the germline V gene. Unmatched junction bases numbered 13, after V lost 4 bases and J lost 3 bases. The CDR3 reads CSVVGATGTGIYEQYF. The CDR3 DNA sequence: TGCAGCGTTGTTGGGGCCACCGGGACAGGGATCTACGAGCAGTACTTC.

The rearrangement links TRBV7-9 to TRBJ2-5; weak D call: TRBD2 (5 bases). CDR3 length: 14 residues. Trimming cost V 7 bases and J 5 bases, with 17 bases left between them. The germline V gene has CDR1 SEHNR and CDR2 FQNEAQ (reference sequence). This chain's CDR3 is CASNKGPRDETQYF. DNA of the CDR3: TGTGCCAGCAACAAGGGTCCTCGGGATGAGACCCAGTACTTC.

As DNA, the CDR3 is TGTGCCAGCAGTACCCCGGGGGGACGGACCTACGAGCAGTACTTC. Amino acid sequence: CASSTPGGRTYEQYF. The chain carries TRBV28 and TRBJ2-7, with TRBD2 matching over 7 bases. V trimming: 5 bases; J trimming: 2 bases; junction bases outside the gene matches: 9. CDR1 is MDHEN and CDR2 is SYDVKM in the germline V gene. This CDR3 contains 15 residues.

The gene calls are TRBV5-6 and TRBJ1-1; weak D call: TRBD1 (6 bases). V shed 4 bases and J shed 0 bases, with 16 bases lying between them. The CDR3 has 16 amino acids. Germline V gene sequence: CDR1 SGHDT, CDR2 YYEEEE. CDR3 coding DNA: TGTGCCAGCAGCCCCCGCAGCACAGGGATGAACACTGAAGCTTTCTTT. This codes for CASSPRSTGMNTEAFF.

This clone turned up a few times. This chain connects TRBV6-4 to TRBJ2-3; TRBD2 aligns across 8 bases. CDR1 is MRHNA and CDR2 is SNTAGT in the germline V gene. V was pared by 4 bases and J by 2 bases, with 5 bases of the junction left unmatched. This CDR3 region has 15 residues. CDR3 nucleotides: TGTGCCAGCAGTGTATCAGCGGGAGTCACAGATACGCAGTATTTT. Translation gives CASSVSAGVTDTQYF.

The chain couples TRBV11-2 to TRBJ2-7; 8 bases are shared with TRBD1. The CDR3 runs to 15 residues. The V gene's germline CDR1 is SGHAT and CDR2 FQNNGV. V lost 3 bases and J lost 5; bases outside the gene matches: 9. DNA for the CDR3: TGTGCCAGCAGCTTCGAAGGACAGGGTGTAAACGAGCAGTACTTC. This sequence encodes CASSFEGQGVNEQYF.

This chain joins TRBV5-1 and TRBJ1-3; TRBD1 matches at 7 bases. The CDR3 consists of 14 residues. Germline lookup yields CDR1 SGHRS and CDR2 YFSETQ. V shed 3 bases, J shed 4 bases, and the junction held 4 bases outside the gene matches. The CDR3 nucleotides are TGCGCCAGCAGCTGGGGGACAGAAGGAAACACCATATATTTT. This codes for CASSWGTEGNTIYF.

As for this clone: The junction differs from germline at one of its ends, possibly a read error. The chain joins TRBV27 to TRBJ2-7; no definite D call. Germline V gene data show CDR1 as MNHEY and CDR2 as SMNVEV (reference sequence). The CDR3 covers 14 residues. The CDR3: CANSFQYTSYEQYF. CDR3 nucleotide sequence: TGTGCCAACAGTTTCCAGTATACCTCCTACGAGCAGTACTTC.

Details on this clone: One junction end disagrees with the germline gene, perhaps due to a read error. The CDR3 nucleotides are TGTGCCAGCAATTACCCTGGGACCTCACAAGGGACCCAGTACTTC. It yields the protein CASNYPGTSQGTQYF. V and J are TRBV28 and TRBJ2-5; D tentatively fits TRBD1 or TRBD2 (5 bases each). This CDR3 is 15 amino acids long. Germline CDR1 is MDHEN and CDR2 is SYDVKM.

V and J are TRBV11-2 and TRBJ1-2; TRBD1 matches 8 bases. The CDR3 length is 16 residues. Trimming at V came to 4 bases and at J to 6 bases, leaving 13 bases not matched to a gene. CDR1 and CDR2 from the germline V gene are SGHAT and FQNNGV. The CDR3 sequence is CASSSVVSRTGNGYTF. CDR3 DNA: TGTGCCAGCAGCTCTGTAGTCTCCCGGACAGGGAATGGCTACACCTTC.

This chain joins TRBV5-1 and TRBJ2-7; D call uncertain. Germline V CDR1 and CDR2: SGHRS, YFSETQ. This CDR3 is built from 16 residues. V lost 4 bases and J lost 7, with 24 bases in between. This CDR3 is CASSPYDEPTFGEQYF. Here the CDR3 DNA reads TGCGCCAGCAGCCCTTACGATGAGCCTACCTTCGGGGAGCAGTACTTC.

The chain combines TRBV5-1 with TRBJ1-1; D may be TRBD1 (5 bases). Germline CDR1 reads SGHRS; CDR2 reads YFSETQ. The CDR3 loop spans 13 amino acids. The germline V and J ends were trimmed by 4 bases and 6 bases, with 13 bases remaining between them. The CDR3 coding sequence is TGCGCCAGCAGCCCCCTCGGGGGACCTGAAGCTTTCTTT. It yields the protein CASSPLGGPEAFF.

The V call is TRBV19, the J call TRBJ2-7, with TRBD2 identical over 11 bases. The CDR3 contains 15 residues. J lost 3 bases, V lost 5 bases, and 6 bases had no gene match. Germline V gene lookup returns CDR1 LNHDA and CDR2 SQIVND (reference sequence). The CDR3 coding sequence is TGTGCCAGTAGTCCTTATAGCGGGAGGGTCTACGAGCAGTACTTC. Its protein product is CASSPYSGRVYEQYF. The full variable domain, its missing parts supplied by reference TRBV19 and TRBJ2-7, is DGGITQSPKYLFRKEGQNVTLSCEQNLNHDAMYWYRQDPGQGLRLIYYSQIVNDFQKGDIAEGYSVSREKKESFPLTVTSAQKNPTAFYLCASSPYSGRVYEQYFGPGTRLTVT.

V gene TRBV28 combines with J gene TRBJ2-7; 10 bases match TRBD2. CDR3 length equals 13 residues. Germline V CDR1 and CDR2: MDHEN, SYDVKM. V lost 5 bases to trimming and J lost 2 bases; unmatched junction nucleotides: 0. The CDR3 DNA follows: TGTGCCAGCAGTGGACTAGCGGCCTACGAGCAGTACTTC. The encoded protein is CASSGLAAYEQYF.

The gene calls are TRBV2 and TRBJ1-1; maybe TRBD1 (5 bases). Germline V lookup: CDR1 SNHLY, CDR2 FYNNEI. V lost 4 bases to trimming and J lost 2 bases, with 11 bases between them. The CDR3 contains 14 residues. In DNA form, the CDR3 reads TGTGCCAGCAGTGCTGGACATGTTAACACTGAAGCTTTCTTT. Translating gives CASSAGHVNTEAFF.

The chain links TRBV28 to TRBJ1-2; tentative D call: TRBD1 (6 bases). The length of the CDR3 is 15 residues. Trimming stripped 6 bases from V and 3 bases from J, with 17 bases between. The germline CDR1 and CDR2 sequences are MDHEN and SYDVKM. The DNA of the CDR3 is TGTGCCAGCAGCCCCAATAGAGGACAGTACTATGGCTACACCTTC. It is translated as CASSPNRGQYYGYTF.

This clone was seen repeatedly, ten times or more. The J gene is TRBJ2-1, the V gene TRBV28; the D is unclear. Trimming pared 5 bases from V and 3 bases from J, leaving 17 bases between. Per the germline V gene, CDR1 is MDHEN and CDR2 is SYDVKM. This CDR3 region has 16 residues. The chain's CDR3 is CASSPATPRNYNEQFF. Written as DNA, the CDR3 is TGTGCCAGCAGTCCGGCGACCCCCCGTAACTACAATGAGCAGTTCTTC.

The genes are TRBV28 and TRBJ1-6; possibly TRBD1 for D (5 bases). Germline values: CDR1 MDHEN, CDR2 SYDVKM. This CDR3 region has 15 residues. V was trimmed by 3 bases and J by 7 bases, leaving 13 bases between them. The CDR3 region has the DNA TGTGCCAGCAGTTTGCTAAGGGGTGGAAATTCACCCCTCCACTTT. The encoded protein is CASSLLRGGNSPLHF.

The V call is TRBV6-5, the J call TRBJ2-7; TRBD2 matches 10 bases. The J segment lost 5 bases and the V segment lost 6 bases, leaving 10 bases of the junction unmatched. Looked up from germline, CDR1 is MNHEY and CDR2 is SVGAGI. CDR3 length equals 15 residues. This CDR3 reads CASSTSGRGSHEQYF. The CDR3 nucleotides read TGTGCCAGCAGCACAAGCGGGAGGGGATCCCACGAGCAGTACTTC.

The CDR3 coding sequence is TGTGCCAGCAGCTTAACTCCTAGGATGGGCACAGATACGCAGTATTTT. It translates to CASSLTPRMGTDTQYF. The chain uses TRBV7-3 and TRBJ2-3; D is unresolved. This CDR3 spans 16 amino acids. The V end was cut by 0 bases, the J end by 1 base, with 11 bases between. Germline values: CDR1 SGHTA, CDR2 FQGTGA.

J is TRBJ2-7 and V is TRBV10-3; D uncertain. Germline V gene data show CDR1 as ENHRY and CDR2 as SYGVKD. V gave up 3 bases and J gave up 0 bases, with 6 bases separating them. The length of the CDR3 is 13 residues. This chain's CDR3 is CAISDIRSYEQYF. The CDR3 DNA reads TGTGCCATCAGTGATATCCGCTCCTACGAGCAGTACTTC.